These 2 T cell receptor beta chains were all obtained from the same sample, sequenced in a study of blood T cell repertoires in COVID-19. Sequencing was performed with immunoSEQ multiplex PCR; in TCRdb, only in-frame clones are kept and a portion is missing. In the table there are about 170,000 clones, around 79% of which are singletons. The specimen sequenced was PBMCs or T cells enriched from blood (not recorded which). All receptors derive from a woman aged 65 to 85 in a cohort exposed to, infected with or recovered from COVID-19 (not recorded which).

CDR3 amino acids: CASSSGQAQGEQYF. The CDR3 DNA sequence: TGTGCCAGCAGCTCGGGACAGGCGCAGGGCGAGCAGTACTTC. V and J are TRBV11-1 and TRBJ2-7; 8 bases agree with TRBD1. Germline V lookup: CDR1 SGHAT, CDR2 FQDESV (reference sequence). The V and J ends lost 4 bases and 6 bases, in that order; junction bases with no gene match: 8. This CDR3 has 14 amino acids.

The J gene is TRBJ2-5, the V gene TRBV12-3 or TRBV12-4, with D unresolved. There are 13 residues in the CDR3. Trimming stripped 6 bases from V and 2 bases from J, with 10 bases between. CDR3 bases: TGTGCCAGCAGCCAAGACATACAAGAGACCCAGTACTTC. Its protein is CASSQDIQETQYF.